Following are 25 T cell receptor beta chains from one sample sequenced in a study of blood T cell repertoires in COVID-19. Repertoires were generated with immunoSEQ multiplex PCR, while TCRdb's copy carries only in-frame clones and drops some. The sample has around 100,000 clones; 70% to 80% are singletons. The material sequenced was peripheral blood. The source is a man in his fifties or sixties with active or convalescent COVID-19.

The rearrangement joins TRBV5-4 to TRBJ1-2, with D possibly TRBD1 on 5 matching bases. Trimming shortened V by 1 base and J by 6 bases, and 7 bases separated the two germline ends. CDR1 is SGHNT, CDR2 YYREEE, per germline (reference sequence). The CDR3 spans 12 residues. CDR3 residues: CASSLSRDGYTF. DNA of the CDR3: TGTGCCAGCAGCTTGTCCAGGGATGGCTACACCTTC. The full variable domain, its missing parts supplied by reference TRBV5-4 and TRBJ1-2, is ETGVTQSPTHLIKTRGQQVTLRCSSQSGHNTVSWYQQALGQGPQFIFQYYREEENGRGNFPPRFSGLQFPNYSSELNVNALELDDSALYLCASSLSRDGYTFGSGTRLTVV.

The rearrangement links TRBV5-8 to TRBJ2-5; 8 nucleotides agree with TRBD1. Unmatched junction bases numbered 17, after V lost 1 base and J lost 0 bases. Per germline, CDR1 SGHTS and CDR2 YDEGEE. The CDR3 is made up of 20 amino acids. CDR3 nucleotide sequence: TGTGCCAGCAGCTTGCTAATTGAGGCAGGGGGCGCGGGGTACCAAGAGACCCAGTACTTC. It is translated as CASSLLIEAGGAGYQETQYF.

The rearrangement links TRBV1 to TRBJ1-3; the D call TRBD1 from the table was never checked on the DNA. TRBV1 is a pseudogene locus. The CDR3 has 16 residues. In DNA, the CDR3 is TGCACCAGCAGCCTCCCCTGTCAGGGCCCTGGAAACACCATATATTTT. Translation gives CTSSLPCQGPGNTIYF.

The chain couples TRBV5-4 to TRBJ1-6; weak D call: TRBD1 (5 bases). CDR1 SGHNT and CDR2 YYREEE come from the germline V gene (reference sequence). The CDR3 loop spans 15 amino acids. The V and J ends lost 1 base and 7 bases respectively, with 12 bases between them. The DNA of the CDR3 is TGTGCCAGCAGCTTGTCAGGGCCAGGGAATTCACCCCTCCACTTT. The encoded protein is CASSLSGPGNSPLHF.

The J gene is TRBJ2-1, the V gene TRBV3-1 (or the pseudogene TRBV3-2); D remains ambiguous. V lost 1 base to trimming and J lost 0 bases, with 7 bases between them. CDR3 length: 15 amino acids. The germline gives CDR1 LGHDT, CDR2 YNNKEL (reference sequence). This CDR3 is CASSQVASSYNEQFF. DNA of the CDR3: TGTGCCAGCAGCCAAGTAGCTAGCTCCTACAATGAGCAGTTCTTC.

The chain recombines TRBV6-5 with TRBJ2-4; D is undetermined. CDR3 size: 12 residues. Trimming left V 6 bases short and J 8 bases short, with 11 bases between. Germline CDR1 reads MNHEY; CDR2 reads SVGAGI. DNA for the CDR3: TGTGCCAGCAGCCGGCCCGGAGACATTCAGTACTTC. Its protein is CASSRPGDIQYF.

The V and J genes are TRBV7-9 and TRBJ2-1; a possible D gene is TRBD1 (5 bases). Germline CDR1 is SEHNR and CDR2 is FQNEAQ (reference sequence). The CDR3 has 16 residues. Trimming took 5 bases from V and 4 from J, leaving 18 bases between them. CDR3 DNA sequence: TGTGCCAGCAGCCCCCTGGGTGGGGCAGGATACAATGAGCAGTTCTTC. Translating gives CASSPLGGAGYNEQFF.

In nucleotides, the CDR3 is TGTGCCAGCAGCGTATTGGACAGGGGCGGTGAGCAGTTCTTC. Protein product: CASSVLDRGGEQFF. The chain employs TRBV9 and TRBJ2-1, with 9 positions matching TRBD1. The CDR3 runs 14 residues. The germline V gene encodes CDR1 SGDLS and CDR2 YYNGEE. V trimming: 1 base; J trimming: 9 bases; junction bases outside the gene matches: 5.

CDR3 protein: CASSLDNYEQYV. In nucleotides, the CDR3 is TGCGCCAGCAGCCTCGACAACTACGAGCAGTACGTC. This chain uses TRBV5-1 with TRBJ2-7, with unresolved D. This CDR3 has 12 residues. Germline V gene sequence: CDR1 SGHRS, CDR2 YFSETQ. V was cut by 4 bases and J by 3 bases, with 8 bases left in between.

This sequence joins TRBV5-4 and TRBJ1-1; 7 bases align to TRBD1. Germline V gene lookup returns CDR1 SGHNT and CDR2 YYREEE (reference sequence). The CDR3 is 15 amino acids. The V segment lost 7 bases and the J segment 1 base; nucleotides outside the gene matches: 10. The CDR3 sequence: CASLKVHRGNTEAFF. The CDR3 nucleotides read TGTGCCAGCCTGAAAGTACACAGGGGGAACACTGAAGCTTTCTTT.

This clone showed up just a few times. The chain is built from TRBV21-1 and TRBJ2-7; the table's D call of TRBD2 was not tested on the DNA. TRBV21-1 is a known pseudogene. The CDR3 contains 16 residues. The CDR3 DNA sequence: TGTGCCAGCAGCAGATACCGGGACTTCCACTCCTACGAGCAGTACGTC. It encodes CASSRYRDFHSYEQYV.

This sequence joins TRBV28 and TRBJ2-7; 7 nucleotides align to TRBD1. The CDR3 contains 16 residues. Germline CDR1 and CDR2: MDHEN and SYDVKM. V shed 2 bases, J shed 1 base, and the junction held 8 bases outside the gene matches. CDR3 amino acids: CASSLDQGGASYEQYF. In DNA, the CDR3 is TGTGCCAGCAGTTTAGATCAAGGGGGCGCTTCCTACGAGCAGTACTTC.

The chain carries TRBV19 and TRBJ1-4; possible D gene TRBD1, 5 bases. Trimming shortened V by 6 bases and J by 0 bases, and 8 bases separated the two germline ends. CDR1 and CDR2 from the germline V gene are LNHDA and SQIVND (reference sequence). This CDR3 has 14 amino acids. In DNA, the CDR3 is TGTGCCAGTAGCCAGACAGCAACTAATGAAAAACTGTTTTTT. It yields the protein CASSQTATNEKLFF.

V gene TRBV15 combines with J gene TRBJ2-6, with a tentative D call TRBD1 (7 bases). Trimming removed 1 base at V and 0 bases at J, with 13 bases between. The germline V gene has CDR1 LNHNV and CDR2 YYDKDF (reference sequence). CDR3 length: 18 residues. In DNA, the CDR3 is TGTGCCACCAGCAGAGGGGCAGGGGGGAGCTCTGGGGCCAACGTCCTGACTTTC. Protein product: CATSRGAGGSSGANVLTF. The full variable domain, completed using reference TRBV15 and TRBJ2-6, is DAMVIQNPRYQVTQFGKPVTLSCSQTLNHNVMYWYQQKSSQAPKLLFHYYDKDFNNEADTPDNFQSRRPNTSFCFLDIRSPGLGDTAMYLCATSRGAGGSSGANVLTFGAGSRLTVL.

This chain connects TRBV6-5 to TRBJ2-1; D possibly corresponds to TRBD2 (5 bases). This CDR3 spans 12 amino acids. Between the trimmed V and J ends, which lost 4 bases and 10 bases, there was a span of 11 bases. CDR1 and CDR2 from the germline V gene are MNHEY and SVGAGI. CDR3 DNA sequence: TGTGCCAGCAGTTTGGCGGGCCGAGAGCAGTTCTTC. It is translated as CASSLAGREQFF.

This chain uses TRBV7-8 with TRBJ2-1; D perhaps matches TRBD2 (5 bases). V was shortened by 7 bases and J by 8 bases, with 12 bases between the two germline ends. Looked up from germline, CDR1 is SGHVS and CDR2 is FQNEAQ. This CDR3 is 12 amino acids long. This CDR3 reads CASTRSRDEQFF. CDR3 DNA sequence: TGTGCCAGCACCCGTTCGCGGGATGAGCAGTTCTTC.

The chain links TRBV27 to TRBJ1-5; 12 bases map to TRBD1. The germline gives CDR1 MNHEY, CDR2 SMNVEV (reference sequence). The CDR3 contains 18 residues. Losses at the gene ends were 2 bases for V and 2 bases for J; bases not matched to a gene: 7. CDR3 sequence: CASSLAGQGARGNQPQHF. As DNA, the CDR3 is TGTGCCAGCAGTTTAGCGGGACAGGGGGCGCGAGGCAATCAGCCCCAGCATTTT.

This rearrangement joins TRBV19 to TRBJ1-5; TRBD1 might be the D (6 bases). Germline CDR1 and CDR2: LNHDA and SQIVND (reference sequence). Between the trimmed V and J ends, which lost 9 bases and 7 bases, there was a span of 25 bases. The CDR3 is made up of 16 amino acids. The CDR3 protein is CASTMGTGSLAQPQHF. DNA for the CDR3: TGTGCCAGCACCATGGGCACAGGGAGTTTGGCGCAGCCCCAGCATTTT.

This clone was seen a few times. This chain uses TRBV30 with TRBJ1-2, with 8 bases fitting TRBD1. Germline V gene lookup returns CDR1 GTSNPN and CDR2 SVGIG (reference sequence). Losses at the gene ends were 1 base for V and 1 base for J; bases not matched to a gene: 5. This CDR3 is 15 amino acids long. CDR3 sequence reads: CAWSGGQGNNYGYTF. The CDR3 DNA is TGTGCCTGGAGTGGTGGACAGGGAAATAACTATGGCTACACCTTC.

V gene TRBV27 combines with J gene TRBJ2-3; tentatively, D is TRBD2 (5 bases). The CDR3 sequence is 18 residues long. Germline values: CDR1 MNHEY, CDR2 SMNVEV (reference sequence). The germline V and J ends were trimmed by 0 bases and 0 bases, with 16 bases remaining between them. The CDR3 DNA is TGTGCCAGCAGTTTATCGAGTTGGGGAAGGGAGAGCACAGATACGCAGTATTTT. It is translated as CASSLSSWGRESTDTQYF.

The chain's CDR3 is CASEPHGRAVGDTQYF. The DNA for the CDR3 is TGCGCCAGCGAACCCCACGGGAGGGCCGTAGGGGATACGCAGTATTTT. The chain carries TRBV5-1 and TRBJ2-3, with TRBD2 matching 8 bases. This CDR3 has 16 residues. From germline, CDR1 is SGHRS and CDR2 YFSETQ. V was clipped by 7 bases and J by 6 bases; unmatched bases: 16.

This clone was seen only a few times. This chain connects TRBV7-9 to TRBJ2-7, with D hard to call. The CDR3 loop spans 11 amino acids. Germline CDR1 is SEHNR and CDR2 is FQNEAQ (reference sequence). V lost 4 bases and J 3 bases, leaving 4 bases between the germline ends. The chain's CDR3 is CASSYYYEQYF. The CDR3 nucleotides are TGTGCCAGCAGCTATTACTACGAGCAGTACTTC.

The chain couples TRBV28 to TRBJ1-1; TRBD1 agrees at 9 bases. This CDR3 has 15 residues. The V segment lost 5 bases and the J segment 1 base; nucleotides outside the gene matches: 5. Germline CDR1 reads MDHEN; CDR2 reads SYDVKM. DNA for the CDR3: TGTGCCAGCAGTAATCCGGGACAGGGGAACACTGAAGCTTTCTTT. Protein: CASSNPGQGNTEAFF.

The V gene is TRBV12-5, the J gene TRBJ2-1; 9 bases are shared with TRBD1. Germline V gives CDR1 LGHNT, CDR2 FRNRAP. There are 15 residues in the CDR3. V lost 3 bases, J lost 5 bases, and 5 bases stayed unmatched. The CDR3 DNA is TGTGCTAGTGGTTTAGGGGACAGGGCAAACAATGAGCAGTTCTTC. As protein: CASGLGDRANNEQFF. The full variable domain, in which reference TRBV12-5 and TRBJ2-1 provide the parts outside the CDR3, is DARVTQTPRHKVTEMGQEVTMRCQPILGHNTVFWYRQTMMQGLELLAYFRNRAPLDDSGMPKDRFSAEMPDATLATLKIQPSEPRDSAVYFCASGLGDRANNEQFFGPGTRLTVL.

The chain has TRBV28 and TRBJ1-5; maybe TRBD1 (6 bases). This CDR3 region has 15 residues. Trimming left V 7 bases short and J 0 bases short, with 13 bases between. Looked up from germline, CDR1 is MDHEN and CDR2 is SYDVKM. CDR3 sequence: CASNRQETSNQPQHF. DNA of the CDR3: TGTGCCAGCAACAGACAGGAGACTAGCAATCAGCCCCAGCATTTT.